The 10 T cell receptor beta chains presented below share a single source sample, sequenced in a study of blood T cell repertoires in COVID-19. Assay: immunoSEQ multiplex PCR; the TCRdb copy retains only in-frame clones and omits some. The sample has around 450,000 clones, roughly 89% seen once. Sequencing input: peripheral blood. These receptors were taken from a woman younger than 45 with acute or convalescent COVID-19.

J is TRBJ2-1 and V is TRBV7-3, with a possible D match to TRBD1 (5 bases). Germline V gene data show CDR1 as SGHTA and CDR2 as FQGTGA. Trimming stripped 1 base from V and 5 bases from J, with 12 bases between. This CDR3 region has 15 residues. Written as DNA, the CDR3 is TGTGCCAGCAGCTTAAGGCAGGGTAGGAACAATGAGCAGTTCTTC. Protein: CASSLRQGRNNEQFF. The variable domain in full, completed from reference TRBV7-3 and TRBJ2-1, reads GAGVSQTPSNKVTEKGKYVELRCDPISGHTALYWYRQSLGQGPEFLIYFQGTGAADDSGLPNDRFFAVRPEGSVSTLKIQRTERGDSAVYLCASSLRQGRNNEQFFGPGTRLTVL.

The V and J genes are TRBV2 and TRBJ1-6; a possible D gene is TRBD1 (6 bases). CDR1 and CDR2 from the germline V gene are SNHLY and FYNNEI. The CDR3 totals 15 residues. The germline V and J ends were trimmed by 3 bases and 8 bases, with 14 bases remaining between them. Here the CDR3 DNA reads TGTGCCAGCAGTGACCAAACAGGGCCCCATTCACCCCTCCACTTT. Translation: CASSDQTGPHSPLHF.

This clone was detected once. The chain carries TRBV4-1 and TRBJ1-1; possible D gene TRBD1, 6 bases. Germline lookup yields CDR1 MGHRA and CDR2 YSYEKL. Trimming removed 0 bases at V and 1 base at J, with 12 bases between. The CDR3 extends over 16 amino acids. The CDR3 DNA follows: TGCGCCAGCAGCCAAGATATCGGACAGCCGAACACTGAAGCTTTCTTT. Translated: CASSQDIGQPNTEAFF.

This clone was seen more than once but under ten times. V usage is TRBV5-6 and J usage is TRBJ2-2; D gene unclear. V was cut by 5 bases and J by 4 bases, with 9 bases left in between. The CDR3 length is 13 residues. The germline gives CDR1 SGHDT, CDR2 YYEEEE. As DNA, the CDR3 is TGTGCCAGCAGGTTAACGGGCACCGGGGAGCTGTTTTTT. Its protein is CASRLTGTGELFF.

The chain recombines TRBV5-1 with TRBJ1-3; D gene ambiguous. Germline V CDR1 and CDR2: SGHRS, YFSETQ. Trimming took off 0 bases at V and 4 bases at J, with 8 bases between the two ends. The CDR3 is made up of 14 amino acids. The CDR3 sequence: CASSLETLGNTIYF. The CDR3 DNA sequence: TGCGCCAGCAGCTTGGAAACACTAGGAAACACCATATATTTT.

The rearrangement joins TRBV3-1 (or the pseudogene TRBV3-2) to TRBJ2-3; 9 bases line up with TRBD1. V shed 4 bases and J 8 bases; nucleotides not matched to a gene: 7. Germline V gene data show CDR1 as LGHDT and CDR2 as YNNKEL (reference sequence). The CDR3 totals 14 residues. As DNA, the CDR3 is TGTGCCAGCAGCCGAGGACAGGGGACGAGTACGCAGTATTTT. This encodes CASSRGQGTSTQYF.

The chain joins TRBV2 to TRBJ2-1; TRBD2 matches 8 bases. This CDR3 has 15 amino acids. After removal of 7 bases from V and 7 bases from J, the junction contained 12 bases not matched to a gene. Germline loops: CDR1 SNHLY, CDR2 FYNNEI. CDR3 loop: CASKERGTAQNEQFF. In nucleotides, the CDR3 is TGTGCCAGCAAGGAGCGGGGGACGGCGCAGAATGAGCAGTTCTTC.

CDR3 amino acids: CASSQGQPYGYTF. The CDR3 DNA sequence: TGCGCCAGCAGCCAAGGACAGCCCTATGGCTACACCTTC. The genes are TRBV4-1 and TRBJ1-2; possible D gene TRBD1, 5 bases. The CDR3 runs to 13 residues. Trimming stripped 1 base from V and 4 bases from J, with 7 bases between. Germline CDR1 is MGHRA and CDR2 is YSYEKL.

J is TRBJ2-5 and V is TRBV4-1; no definite D call. V shed 4 bases and J shed 3 bases, with 12 bases lying between them. The CDR3 spans 14 residues. Germline values: CDR1 MGHRA, CDR2 YSYEKL. The CDR3 reads CASSPRIVEETQYF. The CDR3 coding sequence is TGCGCCAGCAGCCCCAGAATCGTGGAAGAGACCCAGTACTTC.

This clone has a single count. The V and J genes are TRBV4-1 and TRBJ2-7, with D possibly matching TRBD1 (5 bases). V lost 0 bases and J lost 3, with 12 bases in between. Germline loops: CDR1 MGHRA, CDR2 YSYEKL. CDR3 length equals 15 residues. CDR3 bases: TGCGCCAGCAGCCAAGATTCAGGGATCTACTACGAGCAGTACTTC. The encoded protein is CASSQDSGIYYEQYF.